This TCR beta chain was sequenced during a study of T cells in Graves' hyperthyroidism and ophthalmopathy. It was RNA transcripts that yielded the amplified TCR beta CDR3 regions. Initially, a first-round RT-PCR of the TCR CDR3 employed the HTBI primer set. MiXCR was run by TCRdb on the multiplex PCR reads, yielding one entry per CDR3 protein. The repertoire holds about 610,000 distinct CDR3 sequences, with 46% as singletons. This clonotype was detected many times. Germline V gene data show CDR1 as MNHNY and CDR2 as SVGAGI (reference sequence). V was cut by 0 bases and J by 7 bases, with 12 bases left in between. The CDR3 spans 14 residues.

The sample was peripheral blood or thyroid tissue (not recorded which). J is TRBJ1-1 and V is TRBV6-6; perhaps TRBD1 as D (6 bases). The source is a woman between 18 and 29 years old with Graves' hyperthyroidism. As DNA, the CDR3 is TGTGCCAGCAGTTACTCCGGGGGGCGGAGTGAAGCTTTCTTT. Amino acid sequence: CASSYSGGRSEAFF.